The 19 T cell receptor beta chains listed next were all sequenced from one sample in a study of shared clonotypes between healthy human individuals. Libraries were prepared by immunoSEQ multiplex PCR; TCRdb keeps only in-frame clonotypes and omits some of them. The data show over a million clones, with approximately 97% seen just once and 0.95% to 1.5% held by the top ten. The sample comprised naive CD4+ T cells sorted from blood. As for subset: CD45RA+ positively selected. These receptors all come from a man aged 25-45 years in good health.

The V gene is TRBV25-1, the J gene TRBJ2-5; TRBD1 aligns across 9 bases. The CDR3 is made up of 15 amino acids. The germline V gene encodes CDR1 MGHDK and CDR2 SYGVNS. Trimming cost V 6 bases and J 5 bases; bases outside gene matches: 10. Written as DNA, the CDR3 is TGTGCCAGCAGCGACCCTAGGACAGGGGATGAGACCCAGTACTTC. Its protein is CASSDPRTGDETQYF.

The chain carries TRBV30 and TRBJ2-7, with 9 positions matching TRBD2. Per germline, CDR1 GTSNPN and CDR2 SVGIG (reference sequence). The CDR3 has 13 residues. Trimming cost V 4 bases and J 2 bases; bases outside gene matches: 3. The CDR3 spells CAWTTSGTYEQYF. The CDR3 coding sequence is TGTGCCTGGACGACTAGCGGAACCTACGAGCAGTACTTC.

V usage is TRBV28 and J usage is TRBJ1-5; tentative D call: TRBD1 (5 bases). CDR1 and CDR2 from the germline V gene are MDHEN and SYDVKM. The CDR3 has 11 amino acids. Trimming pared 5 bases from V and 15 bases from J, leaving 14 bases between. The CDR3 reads CASSSLRELHF. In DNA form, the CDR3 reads TGTGCCAGCAGTAGCCTCAGGGAATTGCATTTT.

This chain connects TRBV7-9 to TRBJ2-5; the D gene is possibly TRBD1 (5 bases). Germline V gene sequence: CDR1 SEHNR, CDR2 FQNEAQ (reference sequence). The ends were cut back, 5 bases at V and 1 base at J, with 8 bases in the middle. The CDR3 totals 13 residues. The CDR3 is CASSRGRQETQYF. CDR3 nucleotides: TGTGCCAGCAGCAGGGGCCGCCAAGAGACCCAGTACTTC. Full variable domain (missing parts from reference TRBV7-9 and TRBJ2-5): DTGVSQNPRHKITKRGQNVTFRCDPISEHNRLYWYRQTLGQGPEFLTYFQNEAQLEKSRLLSDRFSAERPKGSFSTLEIQRTEQGDSAMYLCASSRGRQETQYFGPGTRLLVL.

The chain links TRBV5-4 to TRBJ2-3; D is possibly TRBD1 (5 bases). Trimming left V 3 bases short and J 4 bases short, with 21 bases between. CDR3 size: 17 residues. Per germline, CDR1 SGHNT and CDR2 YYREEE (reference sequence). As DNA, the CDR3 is TGTGCCAGCAGCTCAGAGACAGAAAAGAGCCGCGCAGATACGCAGTATTTT. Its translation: CASSSETEKSRADTQYF.

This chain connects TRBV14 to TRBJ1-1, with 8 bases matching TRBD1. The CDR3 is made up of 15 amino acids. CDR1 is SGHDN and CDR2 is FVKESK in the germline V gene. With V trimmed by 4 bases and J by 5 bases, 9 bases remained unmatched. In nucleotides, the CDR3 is TGTGCCAGCAGCCTGCGGACAGGGTTTTCGACTGAAGCTTTCTTT. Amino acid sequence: CASSLRTGFSTEAFF. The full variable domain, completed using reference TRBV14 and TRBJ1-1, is EAGVTQFPSHSVIEKGQTVTLRCDPISGHDNLYWYRRVMGKEIKFLLHFVKESKQDESGMPNNRFLAERTGGTYSTLKVQPAELEDSGVYFCASSLRTGFSTEAFFGQGTRLTVV.

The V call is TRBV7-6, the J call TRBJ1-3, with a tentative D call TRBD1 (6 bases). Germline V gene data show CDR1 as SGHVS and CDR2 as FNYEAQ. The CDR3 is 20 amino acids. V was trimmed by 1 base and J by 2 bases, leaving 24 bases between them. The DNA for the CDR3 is TGTGCCAGCAGCTTAGACCCGGCAGGGGCCATTCAAGAACCTGGAAACACCATATATTTT. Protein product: CASSLDPAGAIQEPGNTIYF.

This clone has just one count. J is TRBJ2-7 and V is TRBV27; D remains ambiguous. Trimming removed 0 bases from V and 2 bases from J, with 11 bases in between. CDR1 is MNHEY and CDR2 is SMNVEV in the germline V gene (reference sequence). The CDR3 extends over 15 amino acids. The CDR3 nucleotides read TGTGCCAGCAGTTTATCCGTTACATGGCCCTACGAGCAGTACTTC. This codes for CASSLSVTWPYEQYF.

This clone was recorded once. The CDR3 nucleotides are TGTGCCAGTAGTATTTGGTCGAGAGGCACCGGGGAGCTGTTTTTT. Encoded protein: CASSIWSRGTGELFF. The chain uses TRBV19 and TRBJ2-2; no clear D. The germline gives CDR1 LNHDA, CDR2 SQIVND (reference sequence). The CDR3 has 15 amino acids. V was cut by 3 bases and J by 4 bases, with 12 bases left in between. Full variable domain (rest looked up from reference TRBV19 and TRBJ2-2): DGGITQSPKYLFRKEGQNVTLSCEQNLNHDAMYWYRQDPGQGLRLIYYSQIVNDFQKGDIAEGYSVSREKKESFPLTVTSAQKNPTAFYLCASSIWSRGTGELFFGEGSRLTVL.

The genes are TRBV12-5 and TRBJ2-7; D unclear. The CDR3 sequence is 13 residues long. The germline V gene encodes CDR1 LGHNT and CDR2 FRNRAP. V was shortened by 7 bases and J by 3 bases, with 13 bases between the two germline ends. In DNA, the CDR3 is TGTGCTAGTGCCCCGAGGTGGGACTACGAGCAGTACTTC. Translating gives CASAPRWDYEQYF.

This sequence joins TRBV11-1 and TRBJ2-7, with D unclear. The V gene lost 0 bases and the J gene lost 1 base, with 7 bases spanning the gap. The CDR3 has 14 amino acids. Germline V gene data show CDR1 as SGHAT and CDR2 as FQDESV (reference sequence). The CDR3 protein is CASSLAPESYEQYF. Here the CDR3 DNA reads TGTGCCAGCAGCTTAGCACCCGAGTCCTACGAGCAGTACTTC.

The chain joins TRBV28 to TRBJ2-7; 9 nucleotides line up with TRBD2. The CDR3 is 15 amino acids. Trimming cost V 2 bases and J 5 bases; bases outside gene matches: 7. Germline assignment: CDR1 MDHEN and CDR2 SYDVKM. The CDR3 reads CASSLGGRARDEQYF. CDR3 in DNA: TGTGCCAGCAGTTTAGGCGGGAGGGCCCGGGACGAGCAGTACTTC.

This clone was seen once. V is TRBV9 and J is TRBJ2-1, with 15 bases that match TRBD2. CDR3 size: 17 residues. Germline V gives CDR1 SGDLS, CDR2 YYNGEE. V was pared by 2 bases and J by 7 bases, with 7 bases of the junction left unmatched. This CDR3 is CASSVGGLAGGINEQFF. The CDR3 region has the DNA TGTGCCAGCAGCGTGGGTGGACTAGCGGGAGGGATTAATGAGCAGTTCTTC.

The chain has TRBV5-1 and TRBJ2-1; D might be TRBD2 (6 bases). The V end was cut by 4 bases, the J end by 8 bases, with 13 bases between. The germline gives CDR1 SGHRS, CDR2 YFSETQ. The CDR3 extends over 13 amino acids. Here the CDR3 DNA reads TGCGCCAGCAGCCTCGGGAGAGTGGATGAGCAGTTCTTC. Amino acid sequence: CASSLGRVDEQFF.

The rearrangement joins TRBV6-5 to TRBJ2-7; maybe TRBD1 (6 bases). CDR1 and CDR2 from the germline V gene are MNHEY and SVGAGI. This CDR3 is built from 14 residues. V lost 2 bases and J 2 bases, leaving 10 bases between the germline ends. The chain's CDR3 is CASSYRRTAYEQYF. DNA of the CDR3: TGTGCCAGCAGTTACCGCCGGACAGCCTACGAGCAGTACTTC.

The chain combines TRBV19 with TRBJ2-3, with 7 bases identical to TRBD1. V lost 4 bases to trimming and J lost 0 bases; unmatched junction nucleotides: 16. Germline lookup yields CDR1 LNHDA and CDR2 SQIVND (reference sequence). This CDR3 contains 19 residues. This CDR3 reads CASSTGPSGTVTSTDTQYF. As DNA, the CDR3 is TGTGCCAGTAGTACCGGACCTTCCGGGACAGTAACTAGCACAGATACGCAGTATTTT. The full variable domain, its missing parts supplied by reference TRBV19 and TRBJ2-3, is DGGITQSPKYLFRKEGQNVTLSCEQNLNHDAMYWYRQDPGQGLRLIYYSQIVNDFQKGDIAEGYSVSREKKESFPLTVTSAQKNPTAFYLCASSTGPSGTVTSTDTQYFGPGTRLTVL.

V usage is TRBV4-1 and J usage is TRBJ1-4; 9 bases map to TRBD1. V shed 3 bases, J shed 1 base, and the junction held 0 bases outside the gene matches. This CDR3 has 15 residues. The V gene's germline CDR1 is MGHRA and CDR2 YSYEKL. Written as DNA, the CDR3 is TGCGCCAGCAGCCAGGGACAGGGAACTAATGAAAAACTGTTTTTT. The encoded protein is CASSQGQGTNEKLFF.

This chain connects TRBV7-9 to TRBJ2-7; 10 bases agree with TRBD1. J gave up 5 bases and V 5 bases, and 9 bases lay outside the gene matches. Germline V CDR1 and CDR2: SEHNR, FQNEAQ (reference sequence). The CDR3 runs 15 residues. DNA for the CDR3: TGTGCCAGCAGCCCGGGGGACAGGGGATCCGACGAGCAGTACTTC. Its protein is CASSPGDRGSDEQYF.

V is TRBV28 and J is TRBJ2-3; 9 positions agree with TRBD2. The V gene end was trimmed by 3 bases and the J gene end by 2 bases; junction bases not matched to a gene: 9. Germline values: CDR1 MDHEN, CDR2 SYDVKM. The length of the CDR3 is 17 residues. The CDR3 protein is CASSFPLAGEHTDTQYF. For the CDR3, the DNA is TGTGCCAGCAGTTTCCCTTTAGCGGGAGAGCACACAGATACGCAGTATTTT. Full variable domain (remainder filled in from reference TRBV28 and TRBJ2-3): DVKVTQSSRYLVKRTGEKVFLECVQDMDHENMFWYRQDPGLGLRLIYFSYDVKMKEKGDIPEGYSVSREKKERFSLILESASTNQTSMYLCASSFPLAGEHTDTQYFGPGTRLTVL.